This T cell receptor (beta chain) was sequenced in a study of blood T cell repertoires in COVID-19. The method was immunoSEQ multiplex PCR; TCRdb's version includes in-frame clones alone and lacks a portion of them. The sample has fewer than 700,000 clones, 85% to 90% seen once. The CDR3 is 13 amino acids. CDR1 and CDR2 from the germline V gene are SEHNR and FQNEAQ (reference sequence). The V end was cut by 5 bases, the J end by 4 bases, with 11 bases between. This clone was found once. The J gene is TRBJ1-2, the V gene TRBV7-9; D might be TRBD1 (5 bases). This TCR came from a woman aged 50 to 60 with COVID-19, enrolled during active disease. The sequencing sample was made of peripheral blood. The CDR3 bases are TGTGCCAGCAGCCTGGGGCGGACCTATGGCTACACCTTC. It translates to CASSLGRTYGYTF. Using reference TRBV7-9 and TRBJ1-2 for the parts outside the CDR3, the full variable domain is DTGVSQNPRHKITKRGQNVTFRCDPISEHNRLYWYRQTLGQGPEFLTYFQNEAQLEKSRLLSDRFSAERPKGSFSTLEIQRTEQGDSAMYLCASSLGRTYGYTFGSGTRLTVV.